This T cell receptor (beta chain) was identified during a study of T-cell memory formation after mild COVID-19. General study results and limits: Mostly located in CM and EM were contracting CD4+ clones, with contracting CD8+ clones located in EMRA.

The CDR3 is 13 amino acids. V trimming: 8 bases; J trimming: 8 bases; junction bases outside the gene matches: 4. Per the germline V gene, CDR1 is ENHRY and CDR2 is SYGVKD. TCRdb itself ran the 5' RACE reads through MiXCR, one entry per CDR3 protein. The sample consists of some 310,000 distinct CDR3 sequences, approximately 22% of them appearing once. This clonotype was seen a few times. Its antigen is unknown. V gene TRBV10-3 combines with J gene TRBJ1-6, with 9 positions matching TRBD1. The material sequenced was PBMCs or a T cell subset sorted from them (not recorded which). The source is a man younger than 35 who had mild COVID-19 (a few samples of this study predate the infection). Cell type and time point are not known. In DNA form, the CDR3 reads TGTGCCATCCAAGGACAGGGGCATTCACCCCTCCACTTT. This encodes CAIQGQGHSPLHF.